This T cell receptor (beta chain) was captured in a study of radiotherapy plus CTLA-4 blockade in lung cancer. Study conclusions and caveats: Radiotherapy plus ipilimumab was followed by expansion in blood of tumor-derived TCR clones.

V was clipped by 0 bases and J by 5 bases; unmatched bases: 8. The CDR3 contains 18 residues. Per the germline V gene, CDR1 is SGHDT and CDR2 is YYEEEE. Those with chemo-refractory metastatic non-small-cell lung cancer were treated with focal radiation combined with CTLA-4 blockade using ipilimumab. Using immunoSEQ multiplex PCR, the repertoire was profiled, and TCRdb retains in-frame clones only, with some absent. The sample gives 55,000 to 65,000 clones, around 69% of which show up once; 2.9% is in the top ten. The count of this clone is one. The antigen remains undetermined. The receptor's source is a human donor with non-small cell lung cancer who had a complete response to radiotherapy plus ipilimumab. The sequences come from peripheral blood, collected from a patient treated with radiotherapy plus ipilimumab. This chain joins TRBV5-6 and TRBJ2-7, with 16 bases fitting TRBD2. The chain's CDR3 is CASSLEVGLAGGFHEQYF. The CDR3 nucleotides read TGTGCCAGCAGCTTGGAGGTGGGACTAGCGGGAGGGTTCCACGAGCAGTACTTC.